Described below is a single TCR beta chain sequence and its context. The target of this receptor is not known. Qualities for individual bases were not recorded, and no much larger clone is one base off. The receptor library was made with the immunoSEQ multiplex PCR assay. The multiplex PCR relied on a mix of 60 forward primers for TCR Vbeta segments and 13 reverse primers for TCR Jbeta segments. The CDR3 region of rearranged TCR beta genes was amplified from genomic DNA with a multiplex PCR assay. On the Illumina HiSeq System, the amplified TCR beta libraries were sequenced as 87-base-pair reads. In the authors' own workflow: A later analysis tallied 75 million to 95 million unique TCR beta chains across the 700 or so repertoires, and about 12 million of those chains were shared by two or more donors. To remove PCR and sequencing errors, raw reads were error-corrected and collapsed into unique sequences using a nearest-neighbor algorithm that merged closely related sequences. Alignment of CDR3 sequences to IMGT reference sequences was used to assign V, D and J gene segments. For a sequence to be retained, a match of at least six nucleotides was required to both a V gene segment and a J gene segment. A rearrangement was called productive if the CDR3 had no stop codons and remained in frame with V and J, and every other rearrangement was called non-productive. Following IMGT convention, CDR3 was defined as the stretch from the second conserved V-encoded cysteine up to the conserved J-encoded phenylalanine. Sequences without an unambiguous match to a single V gene segment were excluded from the earlier analysis of several hundred of the donors. In an earlier analysis of roughly 500 of the donors, V segments were called functional above 56.7% productive rearrangements and were called segregating when the between-donor standard deviation exceeded 5%. A statistical classification framework was built for diagnosing cytomegalovirus status from the catalog of TCR beta chain sequences. V and J gene assignment, in a later analysis, came from comparing TCR nucleotide sequences with IMGT/GENE-DB human TR gene sequences. Using the TCRdist pipeline, a later analysis assigned CDR3 sequences along with most-parsimonious VDJ recombination scenarios. In a later analysis, every TCR beta chain was defined by the combination of its CDR3 amino acid sequence and its V-gene family, and reads without a unique V-gene family were dropped. In a later analysis, 500 to 650 highly shared, low-generation-probability nucleotide sequences were removed to address suspected cross-contamination and a sequencing artifact. For each public chain, a later analysis derived a clonal expansion index from normalized ranks of inferred template counts within each repertoire. Generation probabilities in a later analysis came from a VDJ recombination model fitted to out-of-frame rearrangements, and those results were checked against IGoR. In a later analysis, TCR-TCR, TCR-HLA and TCR-CMV co-occurrence was scored with hypergeometric tests, and a repertoire-size bias correction was applied to TCR pairs. To estimate false discovery rates, a later analysis permuted the HLA or CMV assignments 20 times. In a later analysis, co-occurring TCRs were grouped with DBSCAN, and TCRdist sequence similarity was added when clustering was performed within HLA-allele-positive subsets. Repertoires with fewer than 30,000 or more than 120,000 public chains, plus five repertoires with anomalous nucleotide sharing, were excluded from co-occurrence clustering. The immuneACCESS repertoire file appears here via TCRdb, limited to in-frame rearrangements. These files lack a portion of the clones; in checked studies, under half of the deficit traces to unresolved V genes, and the cause of the others is not known. V and J calls and clone size follow that table, whereas D and trimming were derived from the DNA. The sample table lists 180,000 or so clones, 65% to 85% of them with a count of one. Roughly 0.095% of the sample is in the top ten clones.

Trimming takes 5 bases off V and 6 bases off J; junction bases not matched to a gene: 3. The CDR3 runs 13 residues from the cysteine to the phenylalanine. The only DNA kept is the CDR3, 39 bases in frame from the first base. As encoded in the germline V gene, CDR1 is KGHSH while CDR2 is LQKENI. The cohort consisted of 670 or so healthy bone marrow donors. Cohort members were all nominally healthy when sampled, although unrecorded immune exposures were likely present. The donor was CMV seronegative and belonged to the group of 320 or so seronegative cohort members. Each donor provided a peripheral blood sample, and peripheral blood mononuclear cells were used for TCR beta sequencing. The Qiagen DNeasy Blood Extraction Kit was used to extract genomic DNA from the blood cell samples. This sample was taken from a study of cytomegalovirus exposure and HLA in healthy donors (dated by TCRdb to the late 2010s). With respect to the entire study: In an earlier analysis of approximately 500 of the donors, 276 Gb of sequence data and 90 million to 130 million unique TCR beta sequences from 150 million to 200 million T cells were reported. A later analysis re-analyzed previously published TCR beta repertoires from about 600 donors and added high-resolution HLA genotyping to study TCR occurrence patterns. HLA typing covered class I and class II loci at four-digit resolution. In a later genetic analysis, genome-wide SNP genotypes for about three fifths of the roughly 670 donors were used, and that subset was treated as a discovery cohort. Roughly five DR-DQ haplotypes were treated as single units for association and clustering because of strong linkage in the cohort. Among some 400 genotyped donors of the cohort, an average of around 250,000 unique TCR beta nucleotide sequences was sequenced per donor, of which roughly 17% were non-productive. A separate validation cohort of some 130 different subjects was used in addition to the approximately 670-subject first cohort. Every discovery cohort repertoire had been produced on one sequencing platform. The later analysis used no new phenotypic data to find candidate immune exposures, relying instead on TCR beta sequences and their occurrence across donors. Donor age, sex, ethnicity and CMV serostatus were compiled together with the repertoire data. To predict cytomegalovirus infection status, the study combined high-throughput TCR immunosequencing, statistical association of individual TCRs with disease status, and machine learning. Typing coverage differed by locus: A, B, C, DRB1 and DQB1 were typed in roughly 629-630 donors, DQA1 in 500 to 550, DPA1 in some 570, and DPB1 in roughly 450. An early release that covered some 630 HLA-typed donors contained approximately 300 gigabases of sequencing data and about 93 million unique TCR sequences. The T cell repertoires of 666 subjects were profiled by immunosequencing and related to cytomegalovirus serostatus. Among the roughly 400 genotyped donors, about 85% belonged to the genetic ancestry cluster associated with self-reported Caucasian donors. The study aimed to test whether cataloging public T cell receptors could reveal signatures of past pathogen exposure. To decide whether each TCR beta V gene segment behaved as functional or pseudogenic, an earlier analysis of several hundred of the donors relied on high-throughput TCR beta sequencing.

What the authors observed across the whole study: A later genetic analysis reported fewer N-insertions in productive TCRs among donors in an Asian-associated ancestry cluster than the approximately 700-donor mean. Correlated functional status among segregating V segments might be attributable to linkage disequilibrium, but an unknown experimental factor could not be ruled out. The 87-base-pair reads could not distinguish some IMGT-functional V segments, including TRBV6-2 and TRBV6-3, so those segments were excluded. In a later analysis, TCR association rates were found to vary across HLA loci, with the most associated TCRs seen for DRB1 alleles and the fewest for HLA-C alleles. In a later analysis, most CMV-associated TCR beta chains were found to appear HLA-restricted, with HLA associations seemingly driven largely by CMV exposure. In a later analysis, HLA-associated TCR beta chains showed more clonal expansion and lower generation probabilities than non-associated chains that were equally common. The cohort was sequenced for TCR beta chains only, and without alpha or paired-chain data the features that could be detected were limited. Across donors, most TCR sequences were observed very rarely, whereas some public TCRs were present in many individuals. Specific HLA alleles were associated with more than 15,000 TCR beta sequences at a false discovery rate of 0.05 in a later analysis. A further reported finding was that TCR beta sequences accurately predicted the HLA-A and HLA-B alleles for most subjects in the first cohort. In an earlier analysis of approximately 590 of the donors, most TCR beta V segments appeared in productive rearrangements about 87% or about 30% of the time, broadly matching IMGT annotations. The sequencing pipeline was judged likely to have produced a cluster of highly shared sequence variants as a technical artifact. Because counts were too low, 15 or so rarely observed V segments, including chromosome 9 orphons, were excluded from the earlier analysis of 500 to 700 of the donors. According to a later analysis, parvovirus B19, influenza, CMV and Epstein-Barr virus appeared linked to several top co-occurrence clusters. Strong co-occurrence of HLA alleles, especially DR and DQ, made assigning TCR associations to individual alleles difficult. The only immune exposure information available for the cohort was CMV serostatus. The classifier was reported to diagnose cytomegalovirus status with high specificity and sensitivity in both the original cohort and the validation cohort. It was suggested by the authors that the approach could potentially be generalized to other disease states and immunological phenotypes. Roughly uniform sequencing depth across donors was assumed in presence/absence analyses, although this assumption may not hold. In vitro tests confirmed that a few of the cytomegalovirus-associated TCR beta chains recognize cytomegalovirus antigens. Because HLA typing was missing for some donors at each locus, association tests included only the typed subset. An association between a missense DCLRE1C variant and V-gene and J-gene trimming of TCR beta chains was found in a later genetic analysis and replicated in an independent cohort. The study listed approximately 160 TCR beta chains as associated with cytomegalovirus.

The source material was PBMCs. This sequence originates from a boy younger than 10 in good health and CMV-seronegative. The sequence links TRBV18 to TRBJ2-2; 7 bases in between match TRBD1. For the CDR3, the sequence is CASSVGQAGELFF. At the DNA level, the sequence is TGTGCCAGCTCAGTAGGACAGGCCGGGGAGCTGTTTTTT.